This TCR beta chain originates from a study of T-cell memory formation after mild COVID-19. Study background: In these data, TCR clusters were largely donor specific. Study conclusions and caveats: Pre-infection memory showed some responding clones, and this suggested that cross-reactive memory joined.

There are a few counts of this clonotype. Its antigen is as yet unknown. One entry per CDR3 protein results from TCRdb running MiXCR on the 5' RACE reads. The sample carries 500,000 to 600,000 distinct CDR3 sequences, roughly 17% recorded once. Germline V gene lookup returns CDR1 DFQATT and CDR2 SNEGSKA (reference sequence). CDR3 length: 12 amino acids. V was clipped by 6 bases and J by 4 bases, with 12 bases between them. This sequence originates from an adult woman who had mild COVID-19 (a few samples of this study predate the infection). Cell type and time point are not known. J is TRBJ2-5 and V is TRBV20-1, with D tentatively TRBD1 (5 bases). Material: PBMCs or a T cell subset sorted from them (not recorded which). CDR3 sequence (DNA): TGCAGTGCCTTTAGGGGTTTAGAGACCCAGTACTTC. It codes for CSAFRGLETQYF.